This T cell receptor beta chain derives from a study of blood T cell repertoires in COVID-19. Study context: Sites across the United States, Italy and Spain contributed samples from acute and convalescent COVID-19. Sample material is recorded as cDNA or gDNA derived from T cells, B-cell-depleted T cells, or PBMCs.

Germline trimming cut 6 bases from V and 5 bases from J; bases unmatched to any gene: 9. There are 16 residues in the CDR3. Germline lookup yields CDR1 ENHRY and CDR2 SYGVKD. Source study methods: Estimation of nucleated cell counts was performed using reference gene primer amplification. The method was immunoSEQ multiplex PCR; TCRdb's version includes in-frame clones alone and lacks a portion of them. That table furnishes V, J and clone size, whereas the DNA furnished D and trimming. The repertoire holds some 180,000 clones, with more than 60% as singletons. This clonotype was sampled from a man aged 50 to 59 who had recovered from COVID-19. This chain uses TRBV10-3 with TRBJ2-2; 10 bases line up with TRBD2. Sequencing was carried out using peripheral blood. DNA of the CDR3: TGTGCCATCAGGATGAGCGGGAGGGCCGGGACCGGGGAGCTGTTTTTT. It specifies CAIRMSGRAGTGELFF.